The clone carrying this T cell receptor (beta chain) was recorded many times. The data were taken from a study of regulatory T cells in long-lasting Graves disease. This CDR3 has 13 amino acids. Germline CDR1 reads SNHLY; CDR2 reads FYNNEI. The trim removed 6 bases at V and 3 bases at J, leaving 4 bases unmatched. Specified time point: newly diagnosed GD, antithyroid drugs for less than 3 months. PBMC-extracted RNA yielded the TCR library. An endocrinology department located in Xi'an, China, was where the patients came from. Libraries of TCR beta came from iRepertoire HTBI primers plus Arm-PCR of CDR3 regions. Each CDR3 protein gets one entry after TCRdb re-called the multiplex PCR reads with MiXCR. The table records over 500,000 distinct CDR3 sequences, 15% to 20% of them present only once. The sample also formed part of further work on T cells in Graves' hyperthyroidism and ophthalmopathy.

V and J are TRBV2 and TRBJ2-7; 8 bases are shared with TRBD2. Sequenced material: peripheral blood mononuclear cells (PBMCs), taken at new diagnosis, from a patient treated with antithyroid drugs. This receptor was taken from a man aged 18 to 29 with Graves disease. The CDR3 sequence is CASRETSGYEQYF. The CDR3 DNA reads TGTGCCAGCAGGGAAACTAGCGGCTACGAGCAGTACTTC.